This T cell receptor beta chain was obtained from a study of early T cells in non-severe SARS-CoV-2 infection. The wider study: From unsorted whole blood, bulk RNA was sequenced, and the chains remained unpaired.

Germline V gene data show CDR1 as SGHTA and CDR2 as FQGNSA. V lost 2 bases to trimming and J lost 10 bases; unmatched junction nucleotides: 7. The CDR3 is 14 residues long. TCRdb re-called the 5' RACE reads through MiXCR, storing one row per CDR3 protein. The sample has about 58,000 distinct CDR3 sequences; 9.5% to 15% are singletons. This clonotype was counted only a few times. This sequence was found in an adult who was a healthcare worker with PCR-confirmed SARS-CoV-2 infection or an uninfected control (not recorded which). The sample taken for sequencing was whole blood. The rearrangement links TRBV7-2 to TRBJ2-1, with 8 bases matching TRBD2. The CDR3 DNA is TGTGCCAGCAGCTTAACTAGCGGACGGGGGGAGCAGTTCTTC. Residues: CASSLTSGRGEQFF.